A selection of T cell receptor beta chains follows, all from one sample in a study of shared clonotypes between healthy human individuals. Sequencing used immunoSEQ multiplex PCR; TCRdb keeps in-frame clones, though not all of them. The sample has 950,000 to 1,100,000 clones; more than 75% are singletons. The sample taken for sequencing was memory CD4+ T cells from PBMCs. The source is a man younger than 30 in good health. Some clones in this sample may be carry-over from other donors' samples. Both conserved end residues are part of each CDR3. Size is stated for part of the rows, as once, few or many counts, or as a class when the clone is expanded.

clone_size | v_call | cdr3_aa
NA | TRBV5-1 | CASSSTSGSLYNEQFF
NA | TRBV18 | CASSPPVGHEQYF
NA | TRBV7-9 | CASLVGQGSTDTQYF
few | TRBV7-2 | CASSLGTGTYEQYF
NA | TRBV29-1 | CSVEDQSGANVLTF
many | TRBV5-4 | CASSLEQNTEAFF
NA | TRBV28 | CASSFSQGRGYTEAFF
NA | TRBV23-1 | CASSQSDRASSYEQYF
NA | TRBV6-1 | CASSDSTGFEQFF
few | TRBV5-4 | CASSQRGGGPEETQYF
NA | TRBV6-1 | CASSRGAGEHF
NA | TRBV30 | CAWSGHARLAGDEQFF
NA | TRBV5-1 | CASGPGMQKNTEAFF
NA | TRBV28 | CASSVIQGIDEQYF
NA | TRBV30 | CAWSGAGGYFNQPQHF